This T cell receptor (beta chain) was recovered during a study of shared clonotypes between healthy human individuals. Across the study: Samples came from a couple of female and a few male donors aged 18 to 49. Researchers assigned three CD4 naive, three CD4 memory, two CD8 naive and one CD8 memory plate to each donor.

As processed by the authors: Junction-only immunoSEQ sequences carried no quality scores, so filtering differed. TCRdb keeps only in-frame clones here, not all; method: immunoSEQ multiplex PCR. V and J calls and clone size come straight from that table; D and trimming were deduced from the DNA. The data contain about 710,000 clones, roughly 73% of them singletons. Worth noting for this clone: Its target is not known.

General observations from the study: Clonotypes shared by all four donors outscored non-shared clonotypes in generation probability.

Germline V CDR1 and CDR2: SGHRS, YFSETQ. The CDR3 loop spans 16 amino acids. Unmatched junction bases numbered 5, after V lost 1 base and J lost 2 bases. The gene calls are TRBV5-1 and TRBJ2-3; 9 bases align to TRBD1. The source material was memory CD4+ T cells sorted from blood. Described subset: CD45RA-negative fraction. The source of this sequence is a woman aged 25 to 45 in good health. The CDR3 DNA sequence: TGCGCCAGCAGCTTGATTCGGACAGGGGCCACAGATACGCAGTATTTT. Its protein product is CASSLIRTGATDTQYF.